These 11 T cell receptor beta chains share one sample of origin, sequenced in a study of vaccination effects on CD4 cells after COVID-19. Only in-frame clones appear in the TCRdb table, and some are missing; sequencing was by immunoSEQ multiplex PCR. The table has more than 65,000 clones, about 81% seen once. Before sequencing, viral peptide pools were used by the ViraFEST assay to expand antigen-specific CD4+ T cells. Subsequent to a culture period of nine to ten days, CD4+ T cells were isolated. Of the BNT162b2 and mRNA-1273 vaccines, participants received two doses of one or the other. These TCRs' antigens remain unknown. Material: CD4+ T cells from PBMCs cultured with HCoV-229E spike peptides, obtained after COVID-19 vaccination. The receptors here all came from a human donor who received a COVID-19 vaccine.

This clone has a single count. The rearrangement joins TRBV6-5 to TRBJ1-1, with 7 bases matching TRBD1. Germline values: CDR1 MNHEY, CDR2 SVGAGI. The trim removed 7 bases at V and 5 bases at J, leaving 7 bases unmatched. The CDR3 spans 13 residues. CDR3 nucleotide sequence: TGTGCCAGCACCGACCTCAGGGGGACTGAAGCTTTCTTT. This gives the protein CASTDLRGTEAFF.

The chain recombines TRBV10-3 with TRBJ2-1; the match to TRBD1 covers 7 bases. J gave up 6 bases and V 6 bases, and 5 bases lay outside the gene matches. The CDR3 is 13 residues long. Per germline, CDR1 ENHRY and CDR2 SYGVKD. The CDR3 loop reads CAISVGTVNEQFF. The CDR3 DNA follows: TGTGCCATCAGCGTAGGGACAGTCAATGAGCAGTTCTTC.

CDR3: CASTGVETQYF. CDR3 in DNA: TGTGCCAGCACAGGTGTAGAGACCCAGTACTTC. The gene calls are TRBV2 and TRBJ2-5; D ambiguous. CDR3 length: 11 amino acids. Germline CDR1 SNHLY, CDR2 FYNNEI. V was shortened by 7 bases and J by 4 bases, with 7 bases between the two germline ends.

The chain joins TRBV5-4 to TRBJ2-3, with D possibly called TRBD1 or TRBD2 (5 bases each). With 2 bases removed from V and 4 bases from J, the gap between germline ends came to 14 bases. CDR1 is SGHNT and CDR2 is YYREEE in the germline V gene (reference sequence). The CDR3 is 15 amino acids. The CDR3 reads CASSFGTQSADTQYF. The CDR3, as DNA: TGTGCCAGCAGCTTTGGGACCCAGAGCGCAGATACGCAGTATTTT.

This chain uses TRBV7-2 with TRBJ1-2, with D uncertain. V shed 3 bases and J shed 4 bases, with 3 bases lying between them. Germline CDR1 and CDR2: SGHTA and FQGNSA. This CDR3 region has 11 residues. The CDR3 bases are TGTGCCAGCAGCTTCCTCTATGGCTACACCTTC. Protein sequence: CASSFLYGYTF. The full variable domain, rest sourced from reference TRBV7-2 and TRBJ1-2, is GAGVSQSPSNKVTEKGKDVELRCDPISGHTALYWYRQSLGQGLEFLIYFQGNSAPDKSGLPSDRFSAERTGGSVSTLTIQRTQQEDSAVYLCASSFLYGYTFGSGTRLTVV.

This clone came up once. V is TRBV28 and J is TRBJ1-2, with a tentative D call TRBD1 (5 bases). Looked up from germline, CDR1 is MDHEN and CDR2 is SYDVKM. The CDR3 runs 12 residues. Trimming cost V 5 bases and J 5 bases, with 9 bases left between them. The CDR3 sequence: CASSSGTYGYTF. As DNA, the CDR3 is TGTGCCAGCAGTAGTGGGACGTATGGCTACACCTTC.

The chain carries TRBV2 and TRBJ2-5, with no clear D. The CDR3 spans 13 residues. V was clipped by 6 bases and J by 4 bases, with 12 bases between them. Germline-derived CDR1 and CDR2 are SNHLY and FYNNEI. CDR3 nucleotide sequence: TGTGCCAGCAGGGACCTAGGACGAGAGACCCAGTACTTC. It translates to CASRDLGRETQYF.

In this sample, this clone turned up a few times. This chain joins TRBV5-4 and TRBJ2-1; the match to TRBD1 covers 8 bases. The CDR3 consists of 13 residues. Germline V gene sequence: CDR1 SGHNT, CDR2 YYREEE (reference sequence). Trimming removed 5 bases from V and 5 bases from J; junction bases left unmatched: 3. CDR3 nucleotide sequence: TGTGCCAGCAGTTCGGACAGGGACAATGAGCAGTTCTTC. Translation gives CASSSDRDNEQFF.

The chain carries TRBV12-3 or TRBV12-4 and TRBJ1-2; D not certain. The CDR3 sequence is 13 residues long. Trimming took 7 bases from V and 8 from J, leaving 17 bases between them. The CDR3 bases are TGTGCCAGCAAAGACGGGCCCGCCGGGGGCTACACCTTC. Protein: CASKDGPAGGYTF.

The chain employs TRBV18 and TRBJ2-3; D ambiguous. Trimming cost V 2 bases and J 0 bases, with 9 bases left between them. CDR1 KGHSH and CDR2 LQKENI come from the germline V gene. The CDR3 is 15 amino acids. As DNA, the CDR3 is TGTGCCAGCTCACCAACCAGTTCTAGCACAGATACGCAGTATTTT. Its translation: CASSPTSSSTDTQYF.

This rearrangement joins TRBV18 to TRBJ2-7, with 7 bases that match TRBD1. J was trimmed by 0 bases and V by 2 bases; bases with no gene match: 1. This CDR3 spans 14 amino acids. Germline lookup yields CDR1 KGHSH and CDR2 LQKENI. CDR3 bases: TGTGCCAGCTCACCAGGACAGGACTCCTACGAGCAGTACGTC. Protein: CASSPGQDSYEQYV.